The rows below give T cell receptor beta chains drawn from one sample of a study of blood T cell repertoires in COVID-19. Repertoires were generated with immunoSEQ multiplex PCR, while TCRdb's copy carries only in-frame clones and drops some. The sample lists roughly 140,000 clones; about 85% were seen once. Sequencing was performed on peripheral blood. The origin of the receptors is an older woman with active or convalescent COVID-19. The CDR3 runs from the conserved cysteine through the conserved F or W. D genes are given only for firm matches. For some rows the clone size is stated as once, few or many, or as a class when expanded; others skip it.

d_gene	v_gene	abundance	j_gene	CDR3aa	CDR3nt
.	TRBV24-1	.	TRBJ1-2	CATSDLRQEAFSYGYTF	TGTGCCACCAGTGATTTGAGACAGGAAGCCTTCTCCTATGGCTACACCTTC
TRBD2	TRBV18	.	TRBJ2-1	CASSPVLAGGPNEQFF	TGTGCCAGCTCACCCGTCCTAGCGGGGGGGCCAAATGAGCAGTTCTTC
.	TRBV27	.	TRBJ1-6	CASSFRTANSPLHF	TGTGCCAGCAGTTTCCGGACAGCGAATTCACCCCTCCACTTT
.	TRBV27	once	TRBJ1-5	CASSFAGDDFNNQPQHF	TGTGCCAGCAGTTTTGCAGGGGACGATTTCAACAATCAGCCCCAGCATTTT
TRBD1	TRBV5-4	.	TRBJ1-2	CASSFTGQGNYGYTF	TGTGCCAGCAGCTTTACCGGACAGGGCAACTATGGCTACACCTTC
.	TRBV19	.	TRBJ1-4	CASTRSGTINEKLFF	TGTGCCAGTACCCGATCCGGGACAATCAATGAAAAACTGTTTTTT
.	TRBV12-3/TRBV12-4	.	TRBJ1-1	CASSGGAQAFF	TGTGCCAGCAGCGGTGGGGCCCAAGCTTTCTTT
.	TRBV16	.	TRBJ1-3	CASSQSSGVFGNTIYF	TGTGCCAGCAGCCAATCGTCGGGGGTGTTCGGAAACACCATATATTTT
TRBD1	TRBV7-2	.	TRBJ2-7	CASSTPGQGRQYF	TGTGCCAGCAGCACGCCAGGACAGGGACGGCAGTACTTC
TRBD1	TRBV11-1	.	TRBJ1-1	CASSYTGQGNTEAFF	TGTGCCAGCAGCTACACGGGACAGGGCAACACTGAAGCTTTCTTT
.	TRBV6-5	once	TRBJ1-2	CASSRTVNYGYTF	TGTGCCAGCAGCCGGACTGTGAACTATGGCTACACCTTC
.	TRBV5-4	.	TRBJ1-1	CASNGGLVGGGETEAFF	TGTGCCAGCAACGGGGGTCTCGTTGGAGGAGGGGAAACTGAAGCTTTCTTT
TRBD1	TRBV19	.	TRBJ1-4	CASSIFLLSGTGEEKLFF	TGTGCCAGTAGCATATTCCTGCTATCCGGGACAGGGGAAGAAAAACTGTTTTTT
.	TRBV7-8	once	TRBJ1-2	CASSLGENYGYTF	TGTGCCAGCAGCTTAGGGGAGAACTATGGCTACACCTTC
.	TRBV5-4	.	TRBJ1-2	CASSLLESYGYTF	TGTGCCAGCAGCTTACTGGAGTCATATGGCTACACCTTC
.	TRBV30	.	TRBJ1-1	CAWRPFGGNTEAFF	TGTGCCTGGCGTCCCTTTGGAGGAAACACTGAAGCTTTCTTT
.	TRBV2	once	TRBJ1-5	CASRGPGPQHF	TGTGCCAGCAGGGGCCCCGGCCCCCAGCATTTT
TRBD1	TRBV29-1	.	TRBJ2-1	CSITTGGWHEQFF	TGCAGCATCACGACAGGGGGCTGGCATGAGCAGTTCTTC
.	TRBV6-4	.	TRBJ2-3	CASSDPTTDTQYF	TGTGCCAGCAGTGACCCAACAACAGATACGCAGTATTTT
.	TRBV5-4	once	TRBJ2-1	CASSREGRGLKDYNEQFF	TGTGCCAGCAGCCGAGAAGGGCGGGGGCTGAAGGACTACAATGAGCAGTTCTTC
TRBD1	TRBV6-6	.	TRBJ1-1	CASSSSGQGNTEAFF	TGTGCCAGCAGTTCCTCGGGACAGGGCAACACTGAAGCTTTCTTT
TRBD2	TRBV20-1	.	TRBJ2-1	CSASGLAGGAYRDEQFF	TGCAGTGCTAGTGGGCTAGCGGGGGGCGCCTACCGCGATGAGCAGTTCTTC
TRBD1	TRBV6-5	once	TRBJ1-3	CASCHDRAGNTIYF	TGTGCCAGCTGTCACGACAGGGCTGGAAACACCATATATTTT
.	TRBV28	.	TRBJ1-5	CASWNGGPGQPQHF	TGTGCCAGTTGGAACGGGGGGCCGGGTCAGCCCCAGCATTTT
TRBD2	TRBV9	once	TRBJ2-5	CASSVSRTSPNQETQYF	TGTGCCAGCAGCGTTTCCCGGACTAGTCCAAATCAAGAGACCCAGTACTTC
.	TRBV29-1	.	TRBJ1-1	CSVDGGEAFF	TGCAGCGTTGACGGGGGGGAAGCTTTCTTT
.	TRBV29-1	few	TRBJ1-1	CSVDGAGHTEAFF	TGCAGCGTTGATGGGGCAGGGCACACTGAAGCTTTCTTT
.	TRBV7-9	few	TRBJ1-4	CASSSTDSTNEKLFF	TGTGCCAGCAGCTCGACAGATTCAACTAATGAAAAACTGTTTTTT
.	TRBV15	.	TRBJ2-5	CATSSLFETQYF	TGTGCCACCAGCAGTCTCTTTGAGACCCAGTACTTC
.	TRBV12-5	.	TRBJ2-6	CASGLVPGQLIGGANVLTF	TGTGCTAGTGGTTTGGTCCCGGGACAATTAATCGGTGGGGCCAACGTCCTGACTTTC
.	TRBV19	.	TRBJ1-5	CASTGFAQPQHF	TGTGCCAGTACGGGATTCGCTCAGCCCCAGCATTTT
TRBD2	TRBV19	.	TRBJ2-1	CASSPPGTSTEQFF	TGTGCCAGTAGTCCACCCGGGACTAGCACTGAGCAGTTCTTC
.	TRBV7-8	.	TRBJ1-1	CASSLNYGIRNTEAFF	TGTGCCAGCAGCTTAAATTATGGCATAAGAAACACTGAAGCTTTCTTT
TRBD1	TRBV19	.	TRBJ1-2	CASSPPPGQRYGYTF	TGTGCCAGTAGTCCCCCTCCGGGACAGCGCTATGGCTACACCTTC
TRBD1	TRBV23-1	.	TRBJ1-1	CASSHSDRVGMNTEAFF	TGCGCCAGCAGTCATTCGGACAGGGTTGGGATGAACACTGAAGCTTTCTTT
.	TRBV10-2	.	TRBJ1-1	CASSEWGGAEAFF	TGCGCCAGCAGTGAGTGGGGCGGGGCTGAAGCTTTCTTT
.	TRBV24-1	.	TRBJ1-4	CVCRGQALWF	TGTGTTTGCCGCGGGCAGGCCCTTTGGTTT
.	TRBV30	.	TRBJ1-2	CAWSPSSGYGYTF	TGTGCCTGGAGCCCCTCGTCAGGGTATGGCTACACCTTC
TRBD1	TRBV11-3	.	TRBJ2-3	CASSPGQGRDTQYF	TGTGCCAGCAGCCCGGGACAGGGACGAGATACGCAGTATTTT
TRBD2	TRBV29-1	.	TRBJ2-1	CSVVSGGAFSNEQFF	TGCAGCGTTGTTAGCGGGGGGGCCTTTTCCAATGAGCAGTTCTTC
.	TRBV27	.	TRBJ2-1	CASSLLLYPSSYNEQFF	TGTGCCAGCAGTTTATTACTGTACCCAAGCTCCTACAATGAGCAGTTCTTC